Each of the 12 T cell receptor beta chains below was sequenced from the same sample in a study of technical replicates of blood from four donors (dated by TCRdb to about 2017). Libraries were built with the immunoSEQ multiplex PCR assay. TCRdb obtained this table from immuneACCESS and retained in-frame rearrangements with V and J assigned. These tables miss some clones; where compared with another copy, unresolved V genes account for less than half of the shortfall, and the remainder is unexplained. This sample has tens of thousands of clones in its table, and over 95% of those were observed once. The ten largest clonotypes hold 0.37% of the sample. The sequenced material came from T cells isolated from PBMCs. The receptors stem from a human donor in good health.

V and J are TRBV2 and TRBJ2-7, with TRBD2 matching over 7 bases. The CDR3 is made up of 12 amino acids. In germline, CDR1 is SNHLY, CDR2 FYNNEI. V lost 7 bases, J lost 5 bases, and 5 bases stayed unmatched. The CDR3: CASMREWDEQYF. CDR3 DNA sequence: TGTGCCAGCATGCGGGAGTGGGACGAGCAGTACTTC.

The chain couples TRBV7-8 to TRBJ1-4, with a possible D match to TRBD1 (5 bases). Trimming removed 2 bases from V and 7 bases from J, with 17 bases in between. Germline V gene lookup returns CDR1 SGHVS and CDR2 FQNEAQ. The CDR3 is made up of 16 amino acids. CDR3 in DNA: TGTGCCAGCAGCTTATATGTAGGGGCGGCAGGTGAAAAACTGTTTTTT. The encoded protein is CASSLYVGAAGEKLFF.

The chain carries TRBV4-2 and TRBJ2-7, with 8 bases identical to TRBD2. The CDR3 length is 15 residues. Germline CDR1 LGHNA, CDR2 YNFKEQ. The trim removed 4 bases at V and 5 bases at J, leaving 10 bases unmatched. The CDR3: CASSRLGLAGDEQYF. The CDR3, as DNA: TGTGCCAGCAGCCGGTTGGGGCTAGCGGGCGACGAGCAGTACTTC.

CDR3 in amino acids: CASSLPSSYNEQFF. Written as DNA, the CDR3 is TGTGCCAGCAGCTTACCCAGCTCCTACAATGAGCAGTTCTTC. This chain uses TRBV7-3 with TRBJ2-1; no definite D call. V was trimmed by 2 bases and J by 0 bases, leaving 5 bases between them. The CDR3 contains 14 residues. Looked up from germline, CDR1 is SGHTA and CDR2 is FQGTGA.

V is TRBV28 and J is TRBJ1-1, with a weak D call TRBD1 (6 bases). CDR3 length: 14 amino acids. V was cut by 5 bases and J by 4 bases, with 14 bases left in between. Germline CDR1 is MDHEN and CDR2 is SYDVKM. CDR3 sequence reads: CASSIVTGITEAFF. The CDR3 region has the DNA TGTGCCAGCAGTATCGTGACAGGTATCACTGAAGCTTTCTTT.

The chain joins TRBV27 to TRBJ2-3, with TRBD2 matching over 11 bases. The CDR3 consists of 22 residues. With 5 bases clipped from V and 0 bases from J, the junction kept 22 bases outside the gene matches. Germline assignment: CDR1 MNHEY and CDR2 SMNVEV (reference sequence). In DNA form, the CDR3 reads TGTGCCAGCAGTCCTCAGGAAACAGGGGGACTAGCGGAAACCCAAAGCACAGATACGCAGTATTTT. It encodes CASSPQETGGLAETQSTDTQYF.

This sequence joins TRBV11-2 and TRBJ2-3; 10 bases align to TRBD2. Germline values: CDR1 SGHAT, CDR2 FQNNGV. The V segment lost 3 bases and the J segment 6 bases; nucleotides outside the gene matches: 15. The CDR3 totals 18 residues. The CDR3: CASSFSGRKWGSGDTQYF. The CDR3 nucleotides read TGTGCCAGCAGCTTTAGCGGGAGGAAGTGGGGAAGTGGGGATACGCAGTATTTT.

The genes are TRBV7-6 and TRBJ1-2; unclear D gene. Per germline, CDR1 SGHVS and CDR2 FNYEAQ. This CDR3 has 16 amino acids. Between the trimmed V and J ends, which lost 1 base and 4 bases, there was a span of 16 bases. The CDR3 DNA sequence: TGTGCCAGCAGCTTAGATTACGCGGACTACACCTATGGCTACACCTTC. Translated, it gives CASSLDYADYTYGYTF.

The chain recombines TRBV9 with TRBJ2-1, with TRBD2 matching 13 bases. The CDR3 has 19 residues. The V gene end was trimmed by 3 bases and the J gene end by 0 bases; junction bases not matched to a gene: 9. Germline lookup yields CDR1 SGDLS and CDR2 YYNGEE. The DNA of the CDR3 is TGTGCCAGCAGCGGAACGGGACTAGCGGGACCAAGCTCCTACAATGAGCAGTTCTTC. Its translation is CASSGTGLAGPSSYNEQFF.

The gene calls are TRBV4-2 and TRBJ1-5; no clear D. Germline CDR1 reads LGHNA; CDR2 reads YNFKEQ. This CDR3 is 12 amino acids long. The V gene lost 4 bases and the J gene lost 9 bases, with 10 bases spanning the gap. The DNA for the CDR3 is TGTGCCAGCAGCCCCGAGCGGGGGCCCCAGCATTTT. It specifies CASSPERGPQHF.

This clone has just one count. This rearrangement joins TRBV5-4 to TRBJ2-1, with unresolved D. Trimming shortened V by 4 bases and J by 1 base, and 3 bases separated the two germline ends. From germline, CDR1 is SGHNT and CDR2 YYREEE (reference sequence). CDR3 length: 12 amino acids. In DNA, the CDR3 is TGTGCCAGCAGCCTATCCTACAATGAGCAGTTCTTC. It encodes CASSLSYNEQFF.

This clone was detected only once. This CDR3 is also generated by other DNA sequences in the sample. The gene calls are TRBV11-3 and TRBJ1-1; D gene unclear. V was clipped by 3 bases and J by 3 bases, with 5 bases between them. Germline V gene lookup returns CDR1 SGHNT and CDR2 YENEEA. The CDR3 is made up of 12 amino acids. This CDR3 is CASSFRDTEAFF. The DNA for the CDR3 is TGTGCCAGCAGCTTCCGGGACACTGAAGCTTTCTTT.